What follows are 26 T cell receptor beta chains derived from one specimen sequenced in a study of T cell responses to AZD1222 COVID-19 vaccine. Here immunoSEQ multiplex PCR was the method, and the copy in TCRdb shows in-frame clones only, minus some. The sample has about 150,000 clones; 92% are singletons. Sequencing was performed on peripheral blood, taken 28 days after the second AZD1222 dose. These receptors were collected from an adult who received the AZD1222 COVID-19 vaccine.

This chain uses TRBV4-3 with TRBJ1-6, with D hard to call. Trimming stripped 1 base from V and 6 bases from J, with 7 bases between. The CDR3 covers 14 residues. CDR1 LGHNA and CDR2 YSLEER come from the germline V gene. This chain's CDR3 is CASSQARINSPLHF. In DNA form, the CDR3 reads TGCGCCAGCAGCCAAGCCCGGATTAATTCACCCCTCCACTTT.

The gene calls are TRBV7-9 and TRBJ1-1; 8 nucleotides agree with TRBD1. V was pared by 4 bases and J by 4 bases, with 8 bases of the junction left unmatched. The CDR3 is 15 residues long. Germline CDR1 and CDR2: SEHNR and FQNEAQ (reference sequence). For the CDR3, the DNA is TGTGCCAGCAGCTCACTCAGGGGGCGTCCCACTGAAGCTTTCTTT. It yields the protein CASSSLRGRPTEAFF.

In its sample, this clone was seen once. This chain joins TRBV10-3 and TRBJ2-5; TRBD1 matches 10 bases. CDR1 is ENHRY and CDR2 is SYGVKD in the germline V gene. This CDR3 contains 16 residues. After removal of 0 bases from V and 4 bases from J, the junction contained 5 bases not matched to a gene. The CDR3 DNA reads TGTGCCATCAGTGAGTCCGGGACAGGGGTTGGAGAGACCCAGTACTTC. As protein: CAISESGTGVGETQYF.

With regard to this clone: The germline gene is not matched at one end of the junction; a read error may be the cause. The chain couples TRBV10-3 to TRBJ1-4; maybe TRBD1 (5 bases). The CDR3 covers 13 residues. Looked up from germline, CDR1 is ENHRY and CDR2 is SYGVKD. Here the CDR3 reads CAISQSGFEKLFF. The CDR3 DNA reads TGTGCCATCAGTCAGTCAGGGTTTGAAAAACTGTTTTTT.

V usage is TRBV4-3 and J usage is TRBJ1-1; D is unresolved. Germline loops: CDR1 LGHNA, CDR2 YSLEER. Trimming left V 6 bases short and J 4 bases short, with 12 bases between. This CDR3 comprises 13 residues. For the CDR3, the DNA is TGCGCCAGCAGTACTTGGGCAAGCACTGAAGCTTTCTTT. Translation: CASSTWASTEAFF.

This chain connects TRBV18 to TRBJ1-1; D unclear. CDR3 length: 14 residues. Germline V CDR1 and CDR2: KGHSH, LQKENI. Trimming removed 3 bases at V and 0 bases at J, with 8 bases between. The CDR3 region has the DNA TGTGCCAGCTCACCGGCCGGAATGAACACTGAAGCTTTCTTT. Translated: CASSPAGMNTEAFF.

The chain has TRBV7-3 and TRBJ2-3; 10 positions agree with TRBD2. Germline V gene lookup returns CDR1 SGHTA and CDR2 FQGTGA. The ends lost 2 bases at V and 1 base at J; junction bases unmatched: 0. The CDR3 spans 15 residues. In nucleotides, the CDR3 is TGTGCCAGCAGCTTAGGGACTAGCGGCACAGATACGCAGTATTTT. Residues: CASSLGTSGTDTQYF.

In its sample, this clone was seen once. The chain is built from TRBV12-3 or TRBV12-4 and TRBJ2-5; D is uncertain. The CDR3 consists of 11 residues. Between the trimmed V and J ends, which lost 5 bases and 5 bases, there was a span of 6 bases. This CDR3 is CASSRRETQYF. The CDR3 DNA reads as TGTGCCAGCAGTCGTAGGGAGACCCAGTACTTC.

The chain is built from TRBV5-5 and TRBJ2-3; D possibly corresponds to TRBD2 (6 bases). The germline V and J ends were trimmed by 4 bases and 0 bases, with 18 bases remaining between them. Germline V CDR1 and CDR2: SGHKS, YYEKEE (reference sequence). This CDR3 has 17 residues. The CDR3 reads CASSSTLLATSTDTQYF. CDR3 in DNA: TGTGCCAGCAGCAGCACTCTACTAGCCACTAGCACAGATACGCAGTATTTT.

This chain joins TRBV7-2 and TRBJ1-3; TRBD1 matches 9 bases. The CDR3 sequence is 15 residues long. Germline values: CDR1 SGHTA, CDR2 FQGNSA. The ends lost 5 bases at V and 4 bases at J; junction bases unmatched: 6. Written as DNA, the CDR3 is TGTGCCAGCAGCGAATGGACAGGGGAAGGAAACACCATATATTTT. Translated: CASSEWTGEGNTIYF. Complete variable domain (other parts from reference TRBV7-2 and TRBJ1-3): GAGVSQSPSNKVTEKGKDVELRCDPISGHTALYWYRQSLGQGLEFLIYFQGNSAPDKSGLPSDRFSAERTGGSVSTLTIQRTQQEDSAVYLCASSEWTGEGNTIYFGEGSWLTVV.

The genes are TRBV29-1 and TRBJ1-3, with TRBD1 matching over 7 bases. V shed 7 bases, J shed 2 bases, and the junction held 11 bases outside the gene matches. The CDR3 extends over 15 amino acids. In germline, CDR1 is SQVTM, CDR2 ANQGSEA. The CDR3 here is CSEVGQVSAGNTIYF. CDR3 DNA sequence: TGCAGCGAGGTCGGACAGGTTAGCGCTGGAAACACCATATATTTT.

In this sample, this clone turned up once. The chain couples TRBV18 to TRBJ2-1; 8 positions match TRBD1. Germline CDR1 reads KGHSH; CDR2 reads LQKENI. This CDR3 has 16 residues. The trim removed 3 bases at V and 2 bases at J, leaving 6 bases unmatched. The CDR3: CASSPGQDIPYNEQFF. The CDR3 nucleotides are TGTGCCAGCTCACCGGGACAGGATATTCCCTACAATGAGCAGTTCTTC.

The V gene is TRBV19, the J gene TRBJ2-6; no clear D. The CDR3 runs 15 residues. Germline loops: CDR1 LNHDA, CDR2 SQIVND (reference sequence). Trimming shortened V by 6 bases and J by 9 bases, and 18 bases separated the two germline ends. In DNA, the CDR3 is TGTGCCAGTAGCCCCCAACCTACCACCTACAACGTCCTGACTTTC. Protein: CASSPQPTTYNVLTF.

The rearrangement joins TRBV2 to TRBJ2-3; D not certain. Germline CDR1 is SNHLY and CDR2 is FYNNEI. Trimming took 2 bases from V and 0 from J, leaving 3 bases between them. The length of the CDR3 is 13 residues. CDR3 DNA: TGTGCCAGCAGTGAATATAGCACAGATACGCAGTATTTT. Translated, it gives CASSEYSTDTQYF. The whole variable domain, filled in from reference TRBV2 and TRBJ2-3, reads EPEVTQTPSHQVTQMGQEVILRCVPISNHLYFYWYRQILGQKVEFLVSFYNNEISEKSEIFDDQFSVERPDGSNFTLKIRSTKLEDSAMYFCASSEYSTDTQYFGPGTRLTVL.

The chain recombines TRBV9 with TRBJ1-6; TRBD1 might be the D (6 bases). The CDR3 is made up of 15 amino acids. CDR1 and CDR2 from the germline V gene are SGDLS and YYNGEE. V lost 0 bases and J 13 bases, leaving 17 bases between the germline ends. CDR3 amino acids: CASSVDGTPLNPLHF. CDR3 coding DNA: TGTGCCAGCAGCGTAGATGGGACACCTTTGAATCCCCTCCACTTT.

The chain has TRBV4-3 and TRBJ2-2; 12 bases are shared with TRBD2. The V gene end was trimmed by 3 bases and the J gene end by 4 bases; junction bases not matched to a gene: 6. The CDR3 consists of 17 residues. Germline loops: CDR1 LGHNA, CDR2 YSLEER. The CDR3 DNA follows: TGCGCCAGCAGCCAGACTAGCGGGAGTTGGTTCACCGGGGAGCTGTTTTTT. This encodes CASSQTSGSWFTGELFF.

The J gene is TRBJ1-6, the V gene TRBV6-4; D gene unclear. Trimming stripped 4 bases from V and 7 bases from J, with 14 bases between. The germline V gene has CDR1 MRHNA and CDR2 SNTAGT. This CDR3 comprises 15 residues. CDR3 nucleotide sequence: TGTGCCAGCAGTGCGGAACTAGGCAGAAATTCACCCCTCCACTTT. Amino acids: CASSAELGRNSPLHF.

This chain connects TRBV3-1 (or the pseudogene TRBV3-2) to TRBJ2-3, with D unresolved. Germline V gene data show CDR1 as LGHDT and CDR2 as YNNKEL (reference sequence). This CDR3 has 12 residues. V was trimmed by 0 bases and J by 4 bases, leaving 2 bases between them. The CDR3 sequence is CASSQEPDTQYF. The CDR3 nucleotides read TGTGCCAGCAGCCAAGAACCAGATACGCAGTATTTT.

This clone was detected only once. The rearrangement joins TRBV14 to TRBJ2-7; no clear D. This CDR3 spans 14 amino acids. Per the germline V gene, CDR1 is SGHDN and CDR2 is FVKESK. With 6 bases removed from V and 5 bases from J, the gap between germline ends came to 17 bases. CDR3 nucleotides: TGTGCCAGCAGTCCCGGAATACCCTTCCACGAGCAGTACTTC. Protein: CASSPGIPFHEQYF.

This rearrangement joins TRBV6-2 or TRBV6-3 to TRBJ1-2, with a possible D match to TRBD1 (5 bases). V lost 0 bases and J 5 bases, leaving 10 bases between the germline ends. This CDR3 has 14 residues. CDR1 MNHEY and CDR2 SVGEGT come from the germline V gene. The CDR3 DNA sequence: TGTGCCAGCAGTTACTCGTTCAGGGCTTATGGCTACACCTTC. Translated, it gives CASSYSFRAYGYTF.

This chain connects TRBV19 to TRBJ1-4; the D gene is possibly TRBD1 (5 bases). The CDR3 spans 17 residues. Germline V CDR1 and CDR2: LNHDA, SQIVND (reference sequence). The V end lost 0 bases, the J end lost 5 bases, and 16 bases lay between the germline ends. The CDR3 DNA reads TGTGCCAGTAGTATAGATCTAGCTATGGGGCCAAATGAAAAACTGTTTTTT. Protein product: CASSIDLAMGPNEKLFF. The entire variable domain, with the rest obtained from reference TRBV19 and TRBJ1-4, is as follows: DGGITQSPKYLFRKEGQNVTLSCEQNLNHDAMYWYRQDPGQGLRLIYYSQIVNDFQKGDIAEGYSVSREKKESFPLTVTSAQKNPTAFYLCASSIDLAMGPNEKLFFGSGTQLSVL.

This clone was counted only a few times. The J gene is TRBJ1-4, the V gene TRBV11-2, with D unresolved. Trimming left V 5 bases short and J 5 bases short, with 12 bases between. Germline CDR1 reads SGHAT; CDR2 reads FQNNGV. This CDR3 spans 14 amino acids. The CDR3 loop is CASSVGPTNEKLFF. CDR3 nucleotide sequence: TGTGCCAGCAGCGTAGGACCTACGAATGAAAAACTGTTTTTT.

CDR3 DNA sequence: TGTGCCAGCAGCTTGGCCGAGTATTCACCCCTCCACTTT. It is translated as CASSLAEYSPLHF. The chain joins TRBV5-4 to TRBJ1-6, with D unclear. The ends were cut back, 0 bases at V and 8 bases at J, with 6 bases in the middle. The germline V gene has CDR1 SGHNT and CDR2 YYREEE (reference sequence). The CDR3 totals 13 residues.

V is TRBV28 and J is TRBJ1-4; TRBD1 matches 8 bases. The trim removed 6 bases at V and 0 bases at J, leaving 6 bases unmatched. Germline V CDR1 and CDR2: MDHEN, SYDVKM. CDR3 size: 16 residues. CDR3 loop: CASRDRAPATNEKLFF. Written as DNA, the CDR3 is TGTGCCAGCAGGGACAGGGCCCCCGCAACTAATGAAAAACTGTTTTTT.

This chain uses TRBV7-8 with TRBJ1-1; the D is unclear. This CDR3 is 13 amino acids long. Germline CDR1 SGHVS, CDR2 FQNEAQ. V lost 6 bases, J lost 9 bases, and 17 bases lay in between. CDR3 amino acids: CASRWSGEGKAFF. In nucleotides, the CDR3 is TGTGCCAGCAGGTGGTCCGGGGAAGGGAAAGCTTTCTTT. Variable domain in full (rest from reference TRBV7-8 and TRBJ1-1): GAGVSQSPRYKVAKRGQDVALRCDPISGHVSLFWYQQALGQGPEFLTYFQNEAQLDKSGLPSDRFFAERPEGSVSTLKIQRTQQEDSAVYLCASRWSGEGKAFFGQGTRLTVV.

This clone appeared once. This rearrangement joins TRBV5-6 to TRBJ1-3, with 7 bases that match TRBD1. Trimming took 4 bases from V and 3 from J; bases not matched to a gene: 4. The CDR3 spans 14 residues. The V gene's germline CDR1 is SGHDT and CDR2 YYEEEE. CDR3 DNA: TGTGCCAGCAGCCCGACAGGGTATGGAAACACCATATATTTT. It specifies CASSPTGYGNTIYF.